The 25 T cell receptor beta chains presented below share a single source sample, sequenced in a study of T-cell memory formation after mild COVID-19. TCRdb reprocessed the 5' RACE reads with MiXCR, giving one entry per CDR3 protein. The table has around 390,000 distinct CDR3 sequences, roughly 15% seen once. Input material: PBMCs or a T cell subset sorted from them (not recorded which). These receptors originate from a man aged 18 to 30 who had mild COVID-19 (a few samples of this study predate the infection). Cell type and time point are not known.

The CDR3 region has the DNA TGTGCCAGCAGCGCCGGGACAGATGGAATCTACGAGCAGTACTTC. This encodes CASSAGTDGIYEQYF. The chain couples TRBV9 to TRBJ2-7; 7 bases agree with TRBD1. Germline V lookup: CDR1 SGDLS, CDR2 YYNGEE. This CDR3 is built from 15 residues. V trimming: 3 bases; J trimming: 3 bases; junction bases outside the gene matches: 9.

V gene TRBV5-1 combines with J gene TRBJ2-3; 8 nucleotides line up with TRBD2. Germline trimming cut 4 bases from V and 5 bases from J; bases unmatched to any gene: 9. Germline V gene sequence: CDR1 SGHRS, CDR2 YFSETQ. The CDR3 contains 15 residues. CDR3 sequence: CASSPGSGGQDTQYF. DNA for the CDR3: TGCGCCAGCAGCCCGGGGAGCGGGGGACAAGATACGCAGTATTTT. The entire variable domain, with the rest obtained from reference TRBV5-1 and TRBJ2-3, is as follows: KAGVTQTPRYLIKTRGQQVTLSCSPISGHRSVSWYQQTPGQGLQFLFEYFSETQRNKGNFPGRFSGRQFSNSRSEMNVSTLELGDSALYLCASSPGSGGQDTQYFGPGTRLTVL.

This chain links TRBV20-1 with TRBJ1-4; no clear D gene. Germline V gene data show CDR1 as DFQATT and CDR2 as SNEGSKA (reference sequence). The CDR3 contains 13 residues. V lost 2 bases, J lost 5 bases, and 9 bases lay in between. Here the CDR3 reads CSARRYLNEKLFF. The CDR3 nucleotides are TGCAGTGCTAGAAGGTATCTGAATGAAAAACTGTTTTTT.

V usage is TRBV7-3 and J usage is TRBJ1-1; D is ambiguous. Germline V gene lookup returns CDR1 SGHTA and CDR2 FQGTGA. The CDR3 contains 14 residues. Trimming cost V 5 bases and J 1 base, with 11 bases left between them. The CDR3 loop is CASSRRNSNTEAFF. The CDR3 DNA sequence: TGTGCCAGCAGCCGTCGAAACTCGAACACTGAAGCTTTCTTT.

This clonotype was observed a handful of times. The CDR3 sequence: CSAPRAGVNQPQHF. Here the CDR3 DNA reads TGCAGTGCTCCCCGGGCAGGGGTCAATCAGCCCCAGCATTTT. This sequence joins TRBV20-1 and TRBJ1-5; D perhaps matches TRBD1 (6 bases). V dropped 5 bases and J dropped 3 bases, with 14 bases sitting between them. The CDR3 is 14 residues long. Germline CDR1 is DFQATT and CDR2 is SNEGSKA (reference sequence).

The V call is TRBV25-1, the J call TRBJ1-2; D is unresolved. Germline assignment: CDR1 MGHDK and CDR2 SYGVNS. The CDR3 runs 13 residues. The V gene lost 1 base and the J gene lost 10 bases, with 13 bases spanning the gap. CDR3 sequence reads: CASSEWEHTYYTF. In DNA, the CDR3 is TGTGCCAGCAGTGAATGGGAACACACATACTACACCTTC.

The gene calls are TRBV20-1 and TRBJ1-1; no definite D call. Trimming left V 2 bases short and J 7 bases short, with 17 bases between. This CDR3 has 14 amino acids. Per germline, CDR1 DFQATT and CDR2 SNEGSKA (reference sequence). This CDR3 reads CSARSAGVGFEAFF. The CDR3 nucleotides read TGCAGTGCTAGATCTGCCGGGGTAGGCTTTGAAGCTTTCTTT.

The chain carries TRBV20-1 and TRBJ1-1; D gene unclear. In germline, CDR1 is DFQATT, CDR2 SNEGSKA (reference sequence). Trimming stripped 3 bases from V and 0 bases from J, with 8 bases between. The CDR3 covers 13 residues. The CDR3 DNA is TGCAGTGCTAGGCGGCAGGTGAACACTGAAGCTTTCTTT. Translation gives CSARRQVNTEAFF.

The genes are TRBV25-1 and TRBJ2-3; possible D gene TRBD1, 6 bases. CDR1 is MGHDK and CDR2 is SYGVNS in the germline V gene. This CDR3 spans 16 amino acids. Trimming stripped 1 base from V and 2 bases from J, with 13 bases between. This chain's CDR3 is CASSESWDTATDTQYF. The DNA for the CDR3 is TGTGCCAGCAGTGAATCCTGGGACACCGCCACAGATACGCAGTATTTT.

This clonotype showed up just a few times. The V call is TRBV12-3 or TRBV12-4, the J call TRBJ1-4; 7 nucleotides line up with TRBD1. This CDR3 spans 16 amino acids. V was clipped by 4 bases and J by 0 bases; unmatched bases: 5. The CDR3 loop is CASSSHTGATNEKLFF. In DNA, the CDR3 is TGTGCCAGCAGTTCACACACAGGGGCAACTAATGAAAAACTGTTTTTT.

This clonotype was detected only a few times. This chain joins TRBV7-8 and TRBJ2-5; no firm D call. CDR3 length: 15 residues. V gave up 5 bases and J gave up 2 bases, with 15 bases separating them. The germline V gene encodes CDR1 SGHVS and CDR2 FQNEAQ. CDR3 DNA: TGTGCCAGCAGCCCACGAGCCGTACCGCAAGAGACCCAGTACTTC. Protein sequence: CASSPRAVPQETQYF.

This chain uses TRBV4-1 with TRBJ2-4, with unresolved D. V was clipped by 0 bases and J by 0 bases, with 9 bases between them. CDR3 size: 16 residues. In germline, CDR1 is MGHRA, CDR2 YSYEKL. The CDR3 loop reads CASSQDERKAKNIQYF. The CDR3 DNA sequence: TGCGCCAGCAGCCAAGATGAGAGGAAAGCCAAAAACATTCAGTACTTC.

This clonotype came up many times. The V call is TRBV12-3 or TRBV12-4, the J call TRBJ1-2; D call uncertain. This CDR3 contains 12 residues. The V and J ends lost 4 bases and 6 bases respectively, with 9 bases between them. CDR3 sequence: CASSSTWNGYTF. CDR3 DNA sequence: TGTGCCAGCAGTTCGACCTGGAATGGCTACACCTTC.

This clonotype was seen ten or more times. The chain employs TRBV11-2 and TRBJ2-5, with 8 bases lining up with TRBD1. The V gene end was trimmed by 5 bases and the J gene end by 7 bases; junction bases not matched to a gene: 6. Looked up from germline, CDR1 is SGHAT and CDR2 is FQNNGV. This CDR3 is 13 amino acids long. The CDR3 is CASSMTGEVTQYF. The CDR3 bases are TGTGCCAGCAGCATGACAGGGGAGGTGACCCAGTACTTC.

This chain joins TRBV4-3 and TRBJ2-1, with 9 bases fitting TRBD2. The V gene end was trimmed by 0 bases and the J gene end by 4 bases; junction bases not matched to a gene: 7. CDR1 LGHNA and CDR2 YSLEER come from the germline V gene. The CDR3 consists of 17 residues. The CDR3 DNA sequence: TGCGCCAGCAGCCAAGATGAAGGCGGGGGGGCTTACAATGAGCAGTTCTTC. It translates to CASSQDEGGGAYNEQFF.

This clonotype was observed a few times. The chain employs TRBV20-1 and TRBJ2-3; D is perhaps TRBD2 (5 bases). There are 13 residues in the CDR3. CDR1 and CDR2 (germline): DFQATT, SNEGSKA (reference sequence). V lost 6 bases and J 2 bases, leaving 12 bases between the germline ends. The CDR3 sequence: CSAEADTTDTQYF. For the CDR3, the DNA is TGCAGTGCAGAAGCGGATACCACAGATACGCAGTATTTT.

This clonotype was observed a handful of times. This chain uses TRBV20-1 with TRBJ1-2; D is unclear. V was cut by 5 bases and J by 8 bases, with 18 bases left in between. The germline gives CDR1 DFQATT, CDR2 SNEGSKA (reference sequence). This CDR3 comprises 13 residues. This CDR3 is CSAPKAGVEGYTF. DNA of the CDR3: TGCAGTGCTCCGAAAGCTGGGGTGGAAGGCTACACCTTC.

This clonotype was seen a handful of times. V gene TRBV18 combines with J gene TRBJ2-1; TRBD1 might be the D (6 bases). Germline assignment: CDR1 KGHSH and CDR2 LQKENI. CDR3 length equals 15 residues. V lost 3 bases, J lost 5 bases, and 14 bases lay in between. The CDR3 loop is CASSPGTGSHNEQFF. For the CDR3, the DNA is TGTGCCAGCTCACCTGGTACAGGGTCCCACAATGAGCAGTTCTTC.

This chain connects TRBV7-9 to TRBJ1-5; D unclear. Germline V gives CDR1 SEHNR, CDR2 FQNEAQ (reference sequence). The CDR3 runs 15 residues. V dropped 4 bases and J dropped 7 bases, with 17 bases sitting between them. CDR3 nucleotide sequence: TGTGCCAGCAGCTCTAGCTACATAAATGGGCAGCCCCAGCATTTT. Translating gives CASSSSYINGQPQHF.

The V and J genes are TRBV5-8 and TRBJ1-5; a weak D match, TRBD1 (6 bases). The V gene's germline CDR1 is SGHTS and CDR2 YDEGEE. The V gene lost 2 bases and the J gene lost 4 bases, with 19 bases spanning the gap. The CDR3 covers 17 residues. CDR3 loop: CASSLKRGRGRNQPQHF. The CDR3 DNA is TGTGCCAGCAGCTTAAAAAGGGGCAGGGGACGGAATCAGCCCCAGCATTTT.

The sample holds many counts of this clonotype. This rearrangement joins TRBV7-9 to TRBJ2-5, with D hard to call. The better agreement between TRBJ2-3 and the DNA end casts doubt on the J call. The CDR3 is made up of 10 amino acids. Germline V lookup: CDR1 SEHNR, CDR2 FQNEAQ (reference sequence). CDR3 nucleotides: TGTGCCAGCAGCGCCGAGACGCAGTATTTT. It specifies CASSAETQYF.

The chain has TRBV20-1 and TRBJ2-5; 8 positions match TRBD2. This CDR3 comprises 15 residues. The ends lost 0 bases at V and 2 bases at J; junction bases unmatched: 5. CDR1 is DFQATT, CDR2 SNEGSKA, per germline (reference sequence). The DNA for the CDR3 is TGCAGTGCTAGAGATCCCCAGCGGGGGCAAGAGACCCAGTACTTC. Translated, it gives CSARDPQRGQETQYF.

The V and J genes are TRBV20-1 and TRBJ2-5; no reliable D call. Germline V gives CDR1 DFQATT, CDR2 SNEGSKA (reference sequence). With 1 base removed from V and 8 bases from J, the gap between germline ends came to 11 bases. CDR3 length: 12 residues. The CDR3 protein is CSARGYDPTQYF. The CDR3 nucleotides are TGCAGTGCTAGAGGATATGACCCCACCCAGTACTTC.

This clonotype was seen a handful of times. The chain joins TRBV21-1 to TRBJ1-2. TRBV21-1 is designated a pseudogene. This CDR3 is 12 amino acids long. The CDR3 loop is CASSKGLYGYTF. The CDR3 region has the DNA TGTGCCAGCAGCAAAGGCCTCTATGGCTACACCTTC.

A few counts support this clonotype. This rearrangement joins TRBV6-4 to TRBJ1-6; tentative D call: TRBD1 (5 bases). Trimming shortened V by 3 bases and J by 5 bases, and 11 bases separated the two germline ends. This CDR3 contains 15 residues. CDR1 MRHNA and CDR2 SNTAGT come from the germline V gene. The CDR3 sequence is CASSETPGDNSPLHF. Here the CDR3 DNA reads TGTGCCAGCAGTGAAACCCCGGGGGATAATTCACCCCTCCACTTT.